Listed below are T cell receptor beta chains from one sample, sequenced in a study. In TCRdb, the 5' RACE reads were re-called with MiXCR into one record per CDR3 protein. The sample comprises more than 9,500 distinct CDR3 sequences, 51% of which are singletons, and about 11% rests with the top ten. The sequenced sample was tumor-infiltrating Tregs sorted from the breast tumor. The receptors stem from a female donor with breast cancer. The CDR3 runs from the conserved cysteine through the conserved F or W. D genes are given only for firm matches. Rows may omit the clone size; those that give it use once, few, many or a size class.

D | J | V | size | CDR3 | DNA
. | TRBJ2-7 | TRBV18 | . | CASSQSRVPSPYEQYF | TGTGCCAGCTCACAGAGCAGGGTGCCCAGCCCTTACGAGCAGTACTTC
TRBD2 | TRBJ2-7 | TRBV4-3 | . | CASSRETSGRYEQYF | TGCGCCAGCAGCCGAGAGACTAGCGGGAGGTACGAGCAGTACTTC
TRBD1 | TRBJ1-1 | TRBV6-2/TRBV6-3 | . | CASRGTGRAENTEAFF | TGTGCCAGCAGAGGGACAGGGAGGGCGGAAAACACTGAAGCTTTCTTT
TRBD2 | TRBJ2-1 | TRBV4-3 | few | CASSQGLAGVYEQFF | TGCGCCAGCAGCCAGGGACTAGCGGGAGTGTATGAGCAGTTCTTC
. | TRBJ1-3 | TRBV29-1 | . | CSGRRSSGNTIYF | TGCAGCGGCCGACGGAGCTCTGGAAACACCATATATTTT
. | TRBJ2-3 | TRBV20-1 | . | CSGDRTDTQYF | TGCAGTGGGGATCGAACAGATACGCAGTATTTT
TRBD2 | TRBJ2-2 | TRBV29-1 | . | CSVGLATGELFF | TGCAGCGTTGGACTAGCGACCGGGGAGCTGTTTTTT
. | TRBJ2-4 | TRBV10-3 | few | CAISEEDWEVGIQYF | TGTGCCATCAGTGAGGAGGATTGGGAGGTCGGCATTCAGTACTTC
. | TRBJ2-3 | TRBV12-3/TRBV12-4 | . | CASSLSSTDTQYF | TGTGCCAGCAGTTTATCTAGCACAGATACGCAGTATTTT
TRBD1 | TRBJ1-2 | TRBV4-3 | . | CASSSAGTGGLGYTF | TGCGCCAGCAGTTCAGCCGGGACAGGGGGCCTTGGCTACACCTTC
TRBD1 | TRBJ2-2 | TRBV19 | . | CASNPGQGFIGELFF | TGTGCCAGTAATCCGGGACAGGGTTTTATCGGGGAGCTGTTTTTT
. | TRBJ1-6 | TRBV7-3 | . | CASSVQGGSPLHF | TGTGCCAGCAGCGTGCAGGGTGGATCACCCCTCCACTTT
. | TRBJ2-3 | TRBV7-2 | . | CASSLAGTQYF | TGTGCCAGCAGCTTAGCAGGTACGCAGTATTTT
. | TRBJ2-5 | TRBV29-1 | . | CSARTGTYQETQYF | TGCAGCGCCCGTACCGGGACCTACCAAGAGACCCAGTACTTC
. | TRBJ2-1 | TRBV20-1 | few | CSASSSPSAYNEQFF | TGCAGTGCTAGTTCTAGCCCGAGCGCGTACAATGAGCAGTTCTTC
TRBD2 | TRBJ2-1 | TRBV12-3/TRBV12-4 | . | CASSFAGLVGGEQFF | TGTGCCAGCAGTTTCGCGGGACTAGTTGGAGGTGAGCAGTTCTTC
TRBD2 | TRBJ2-2 | TRBV11-2 | . | CASKSTAGTSGRVRELFF | TGTGCCAGCAAATCCACCGCCGGGACTAGCGGGAGGGTCCGGGAGCTGTTTTTT
. | TRBJ1-3 | TRBV6-1 | . | CASSYGGSSGNTIYF | TGTGCCAGCAGCTATGGAGGGAGCTCTGGAAACACCATATATTTT
. | TRBJ2-2 | TRBV7-6 | medium-sized | CASSLRTGPGELFF | TGTGCCAGCAGCCTACGAACAGGGCCCGGGGAGCTGTTTTTT
TRBD1 | TRBJ2-3 | TRBV19 | . | CASRRTGLFTQYF | TGTGCCAGTAGAAGGACAGGACTCTTTACGCAGTATTTT
. | TRBJ1-3 | TRBV6-1 | few | CASWGGNTIYF | TGTGCCAGCTGGGGTGGAAACACCATATATTTT
. | TRBJ1-4 | TRBV10-3 | few | CADRDTGEKLFF | TGTGCCGACCGGGACACCGGTGAAAAACTGTTTTTT
. | TRBJ1-6 | TRBV6-5 | once | CASSYSKISPLHF | TGTGCCAGCAGTTACTCGAAGATTTCACCCCTCCACTTT
TRBD1 | TRBJ1-4 | TRBV6-5 | . | CASSYSQGATNEKLFF | TGTGCCAGCAGTTACAGCCAGGGGGCGACTAATGAAAAACTGTTTTTT
. | TRBJ1-5 | TRBV11-2 | medium-sized | CASSLGTGQPQHF | TGTGCCAGCAGCTTAGGAACGGGTCAGCCCCAGCATTTT
. | TRBJ2-3 | TRBV7-2 | . | CASSLLTRGTDTQYF | TGTGCCAGCAGCTTATTGACTAGAGGCACAGATACGCAGTATTTT
. | TRBJ1-5 | TRBV10-3 | few | CAISESWGNSNQPQHF | TGTGCCATCAGTGAGTCATGGGGTAACAGCAATCAGCCCCAGCATTTT
. | TRBJ2-5 | TRBV7-8 | . | CASSLDARLRGETQYF | TGTGCCAGCAGCCTAGACGCGCGTCTCCGTGGGGAGACCCAGTACTTC
TRBD1 | TRBJ1-3 | TRBV7-8 | once | CASSLIPQGANGNTIYF | TGTGCCAGCAGCTTAATCCCTCAGGGGGCTAATGGAAACACCATATATTTT
. | TRBJ1-1 | TRBV5-1 | . | CASSSRNTEAFF | TGCGCCAGCAGCTCGAGGAACACTGAAGCTTTCTTT
. | TRBJ1-2 | TRBV7-2 | . | CASSGRRYYTF | TGTGCCAGCAGCGGACGACGGTACTACACCTTC
TRBD2 | TRBJ2-3 | TRBV30 | . | CAWSTSRTDTQYF | TGTGCCTGGTCGACTAGCCGCACAGATACGCAGTATTTT
TRBD1 | TRBJ2-6 | TRBV20-1 | . | CSARDNTGQGFSGANVLTF | TGCAGTGCTAGAGATAACACGGGACAGGGTTTCTCTGGGGCCAACGTCCTGACTTTC
. | TRBJ1-2 | TRBV6-2/TRBV6-3 | few | CASRPTEKEAYGYTF | TGTGCCAGCAGGCCCACGGAGAAGGAAGCCTATGGCTACACCTTC
. | TRBJ2-3 | TRBV6-5 | . | CASSRIGPDSSTDTQYF | TGTGCCAGCAGTAGAATTGGTCCAGACTCGAGCACAGATACGCAGTATTTT
. | TRBJ2-3 | TRBV7-2 | . | CASSSPGTDTQYF | TGTGCCAGCAGCTCCCCGGGAACAGATACGCAGTATTTT
TRBD2 | TRBJ2-1 | TRBV6-2/TRBV6-3 | . | CASSRTSGRSSEQFF | TGTGCCAGCAGTAGGACTAGCGGGAGGTCTAGTGAGCAGTTCTTC
TRBD2 | TRBJ2-3 | TRBV7-2 | few | CASSLRAGFADTQYF | TGTGCCAGCAGCTTAAGAGCGGGATTCGCAGATACGCAGTATTTT
. | TRBJ2-5 | TRBV15 | few | CATSRGLGGETQYF | TGTGCCACCAGCAGAGGACTGGGTGGAGAGACCCAGTACTTC
. | TRBJ1-2 | TRBV20-1 | . | CSVTRTADYGYTF | TGCAGTGTCACGAGGACAGCCGACTATGGCTACACCTTC
. | TRBJ1-5 | TRBV7-2 | . | CASSSLYRVGELGNQPQHF | TGTGCCAGCAGCTCACTCTACAGGGTGGGGGAACTTGGCAATCAGCCCCAGCATTTT
. | TRBJ2-1 | TRBV6-2/TRBV6-3 | . | CASNIRYRDEQFF | TGTGCCAGCAACATAAGGTATAGGGATGAGCAGTTCTTC
TRBD1 | TRBJ1-1 | TRBV20-1 | few | CSAKPGQGFAEAFF | TGCAGTGCCAAGCCGGGACAGGGGTTCGCTGAAGCTTTCTTT
TRBD1 | TRBJ1-2 | TRBV6-2/TRBV6-3 | . | CASSYRQGDGYTF | TGTGCCAGCAGTTACCGGCAGGGGGATGGCTACACCTTC
TRBD1 | TRBJ2-3 | TRBV10-3 | . | CAISATGDSTDTQYF | TGTGCCATCAGTGCCACAGGGGACAGCACAGATACGCAGTATTTT
. | TRBJ2-3 | TRBV4-2 | . | CASSPPGLLPDTQYF | TGTGCCAGCAGCCCCCCGGGACTCCTGCCAGATACGCAGTATTTT
TRBD1 | TRBJ1-2 | TRBV20-1 | . | CSAREDRGLTF | TGCAGTGCTAGAGAGGACAGGGGGCTGACCTTC
. | TRBJ2-5 | TRBV29-1 | . | CSVDPPGSKETQYF | TGCAGCGTTGACCCTCCAGGGAGTAAAGAGACCCAGTACTTC
. | TRBJ2-3 | TRBV4-3 | . | CASSPKAANTDTQYF | TGCGCCAGCAGCCCCAAAGCGGCGAACACAGATACGCAGTATTTT
TRBD1 | TRBJ2-2 | TRBV4-1 | . | CASSLIKHRGNTGELFF | TGCGCCAGCAGCCTGATAAAGCACAGGGGTAACACCGGGGAGCTGTTTTTT
TRBD1 | TRBJ1-2 | TRBV29-1 | few | CSVASGTGGFYTF | TGCAGCGTTGCCTCCGGGACAGGGGGGTTCTACACCTTC
. | TRBJ2-7 | TRBV7-2 | . | CASRRSGGNYEQYF | TGTGCCAGCAGGAGAAGCGGTGGAAACTACGAGCAGTACTTC
TRBD2 | TRBJ2-1 | TRBV7-2 | . | CASSSMAGAGYNEQFF | TGTGCCAGCAGTAGCATGGCGGGAGCTGGCTACAATGAGCAGTTCTTC
. | TRBJ2-5 | TRBV7-8 | . | CASSLGPRVQETQYF | TGTGCCAGCAGCTTAGGCCCTCGCGTTCAAGAGACCCAGTACTTC